Presented here are 16 T cell receptor beta chains from one specimen sequenced in a study of cytomegalovirus exposure and HLA in healthy donors. PCR amplification relied on 60 Vbeta primers (plus 13 Jbeta primers). Here immunoSEQ multiplex PCR was the method, and the copy in TCRdb shows in-frame clones only, minus some. The sample contains about 170,000 clones, roughly 80% of which appear only once. The sequenced material came from PBMCs. The receptors here all came from a male donor in good health and CMV-seronegative.

The rearrangement links TRBV6-1 to TRBJ2-5; perhaps TRBD2 as D (5 bases). The V end lost 4 bases, the J end lost 1 base, and 10 bases lay between the germline ends. The germline V gene has CDR1 MNHNS and CDR2 SASEGT. The CDR3 has 14 residues. Here the CDR3 DNA reads TGTGCCAGCAGTGCCGGGGTATTCCAAGAGACCCAGTACTTC. This gives the protein CASSAGVFQETQYF.

This sequence joins TRBV5-6 and TRBJ2-7; TRBD1 aligns across 10 bases. The CDR3 length is 15 residues. The junction had 13 bases not matched to a gene; V was cut back by 4 bases and J by 9 bases. The V gene's germline CDR1 is SGHDT and CDR2 YYEEEE. CDR3 in DNA: TGTGCCAGCAGCCGACATATGGGGACAGGGGACTTGCAGTACTTC. This translates into CASSRHMGTGDLQYF.

V gene TRBV15 combines with J gene TRBJ2-3; TRBD2 agrees at 8 bases. V was pared by 7 bases and J by 3 bases, with 12 bases of the junction left unmatched. CDR3 length: 16 residues. CDR1 and CDR2 from the germline V gene are LNHNV and YYDKDF (reference sequence). This chain's CDR3 is CATTIAPGGVTDTQYF. CDR3 nucleotide sequence: TGTGCCACCACCATCGCACCGGGGGGGGTTACAGATACGCAGTATTTT.

This clone was seen once. The rearrangement links TRBV30 to TRBJ1-5; possible D gene TRBD1, 6 bases. Germline V gives CDR1 GTSNPN, CDR2 SVGIG (reference sequence). The CDR3 has 15 amino acids. V was shortened by 1 base and J by 1 base, with 11 bases between the two germline ends. The CDR3 here is CAWSGTGSSNQPQHF. Here the CDR3 DNA reads TGTGCCTGGAGTGGTACAGGGTCGAGCAATCAGCCCCAGCATTTT.

V and J are TRBV5-1 and TRBJ2-2, with 11 bases identical to TRBD1. The CDR3 is 16 residues long. Germline V gene data show CDR1 as SGHRS and CDR2 as YFSETQ. J was trimmed by 3 bases and V by 2 bases; bases with no gene match: 3. The CDR3 DNA is TGCGCCAGCAGCTTAGGACAGGGGGCTGACACCGGGGAGCTGTTTTTT. Translated: CASSLGQGADTGELFF.

This clone came up a few times. The gene calls are TRBV14 and TRBJ2-7; 9 bases line up with TRBD2. There are 14 residues in the CDR3. From germline, CDR1 is SGHDN and CDR2 FVKESK. V was pared by 4 bases and J by 0 bases, with 1 base of the junction left unmatched. CDR3 sequence (DNA): TGTGCCAGCAGCCTTAGCGGGAGCTCCTACGAGCAGTACTTC. It is translated as CASSLSGSSYEQYF.

As concerns this clone: The germline gene is not matched at one end of the junction; a read error may be the cause. V usage is TRBV9 and J usage is TRBJ2-1; perhaps TRBD2 as D (6 bases). The germline CDR1 and CDR2 sequences are SGDLS and YYNGEE. The CDR3 runs 15 residues. The CDR3 protein is CAGSVDGRSYNEQFF. CDR3 DNA: TGTGCCGGCAGCGTAGACGGGAGATCCTACAATGAGCAGTTCTTC.

This chain uses TRBV4-1 with TRBJ2-2; TRBD1 matches at 8 bases. The CDR3 is made up of 20 amino acids. J was trimmed by 2 bases and V by 1 base; bases with no gene match: 15. Germline lookup yields CDR1 MGHRA and CDR2 YSYEKL. The CDR3, as DNA: TGCGCCAGCAGCCAAGTGGTTGCGTACCGGACAGGGAATAACACCGGGGAGCTGTTTTTT. Translated: CASSQVVAYRTGNNTGELFF.

The chain combines TRBV19 with TRBJ1-5; 7 bases are a match to TRBD1. Germline assignment: CDR1 LNHDA and CDR2 SQIVND (reference sequence). There are 15 residues in the CDR3. The J segment lost 2 bases and the V segment lost 5 bases, leaving 6 bases of the junction unmatched. In DNA form, the CDR3 reads TGTGCCAGTAGTCCGCGACAGGGAGGCAATCAGCCCCAGCATTTT. Translated: CASSPRQGGNQPQHF.

This clone was detected a few times. This chain uses TRBV6-4 with TRBJ1-4, with D possibly TRBD1 on 5 matching bases. V shed 6 bases and J shed 2 bases, with 13 bases lying between them. CDR3 length equals 15 residues. The V gene's germline CDR1 is MRHNA and CDR2 SNTAGT. CDR3 DNA sequence: TGTGCCAGCAGGGCTTACGGGACTACTAATGAAAAACTGTTTTTT. Amino acids: CASRAYGTTNEKLFF.

V gene TRBV30 combines with J gene TRBJ2-5; the match to TRBD2 covers 13 bases. The CDR3 spans 16 residues. V shed 1 base and J 5 bases; nucleotides not matched to a gene: 7. Germline CDR1 reads GTSNPN; CDR2 reads SVGIG (reference sequence). In DNA, the CDR3 is TGTGCCTGGAGTGAAACTAGCGGGAGGGCCCGGGAGACCCAGTACTTC. It translates to CAWSETSGRARETQYF. Based on the CDR3 plus reference TRBV30 and TRBJ2-5, the full variable domain is SQTIHQWPATLVQPVGSPLSLECTVEGTSNPNLYWYRQAAGRGLQLLFYSVGIGQISSEVPQNLSASRPQDRQFILSSKKLLLSDSGFYLCAWSETSGRARETQYFGPGTRLLVL.

V and J are TRBV6-6 and TRBJ1-4; 9 bases align to TRBD1. The trim removed 4 bases at V and 7 bases at J, leaving 7 bases unmatched. This CDR3 is 15 amino acids long. In germline, CDR1 is MNHNY, CDR2 SVGAGI (reference sequence). CDR3 sequence: CASSSTGQGAEKLFF. The CDR3 nucleotides read TGTGCCAGCAGTTCAACGGGACAGGGAGCTGAAAAACTGTTTTTT.

Details on this clone: Different DNA sequences within this sample yield the same CDR3. The chain uses TRBV7-6 and TRBJ2-7; unclear D gene. Deletions cut 2 bases from V and 0 bases from J, with 5 bases between. The CDR3 totals 13 residues. The germline gives CDR1 SGHVS, CDR2 FNYEAQ. The CDR3 DNA follows: TGTGCCAGCAGCTTATCCGGCTCCTACGAGCAGTACTTC. This gives the protein CASSLSGSYEQYF.

The rearrangement joins TRBV6-1 to TRBJ2-5; 11 bases are a match to TRBD2. Looked up from germline, CDR1 is MNHNS and CDR2 is SASEGT. The CDR3 loop spans 14 amino acids. J was trimmed by 5 bases and V by 3 bases; bases with no gene match: 2. DNA of the CDR3: TGTGCCAGCAGTGACTCTAGCGGGGGGGAGACCCAGTACTTC. Translated, it gives CASSDSSGGETQYF.

The chain joins TRBV6-1 to TRBJ2-5; 9 nucleotides match TRBD2. TRBJ2-7 explains the end of the DNA better; the J call may be wrong. Germline lookup yields CDR1 MNHNS and CDR2 SASEGT. The CDR3 is made up of 15 amino acids. The CDR3, as DNA: TGTGCCAGCAGTGAAGCAGCGGGAGGAACCTACGAGCAGTACTTC. Translated, it gives CASSEAAGGTYEQYF.

This chain joins TRBV14 and TRBJ2-1, with 9 nucleotides matching TRBD2. This CDR3 spans 16 amino acids. CDR1 and CDR2 from the germline V gene are SGHDN and FVKESK. The V and J ends lost 4 bases and 3 bases, in that order; junction bases with no gene match: 7. The CDR3 sequence: CASSPIAGEGYNEQFF. CDR3 coding DNA: TGTGCCAGCAGCCCAATAGCGGGAGAAGGCTACAATGAGCAGTTCTTC.